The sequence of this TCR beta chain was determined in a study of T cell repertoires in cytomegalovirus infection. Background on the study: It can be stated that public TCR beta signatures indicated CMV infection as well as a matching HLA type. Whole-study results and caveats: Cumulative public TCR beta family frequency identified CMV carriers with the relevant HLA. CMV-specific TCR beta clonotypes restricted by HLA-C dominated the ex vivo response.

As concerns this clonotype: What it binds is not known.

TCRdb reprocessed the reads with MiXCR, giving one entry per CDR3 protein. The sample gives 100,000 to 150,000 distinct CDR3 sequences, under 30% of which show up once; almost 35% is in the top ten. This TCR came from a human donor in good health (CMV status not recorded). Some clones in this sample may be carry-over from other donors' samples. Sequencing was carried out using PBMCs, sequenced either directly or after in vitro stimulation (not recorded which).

The CDR3, as DNA: TGTGCCAGCAGCTTAAACCTAGCGGACACCGGGGAGCTGTTTTTT. Translating it yields CASSLNLADTGELFF. The chain employs TRBV7-2 and TRBJ2-2; TRBD2 aligns across 7 bases. Per the germline V gene, CDR1 is SGHTA and CDR2 is FQGNSA. Unmatched junction bases numbered 3, after V lost 2 bases and J lost 3 bases. This CDR3 region has 15 residues.